This is a list of T cell receptor beta chains from one sample in a study of cytomegalovirus exposure and HLA in healthy donors. The protocol was immunoSEQ multiplex PCR, while the TCRdb copy is restricted to in-frame clones and leaves out a portion. The sample has approximately 250,000 clones, roughly 78% seen once. The sample taken for sequencing was PBMCs. The source of these receptors is a boy aged 5-17 years in good health and CMV-seronegative. Both conserved end residues are trimmed from each CDR3.

>TRBJ1-2|TRBV5-1
ASSPDLGQVYGYT
>TRBJ1-1|TRBV29-1
SATEAF
>TRBJ2-2|TRBV7-9
ASSSTGGALAGELF
>TRBJ1-1|TRBV7-6
ASSFTENTEAF
>TRBJ1-1|TRBV19
ASSRGVTEAF
>TRBJ1-1|TRBV29-1
SVLRSLNTEAF
>TRBJ2-1|TRBV5-1
ASGTGYNEQF
>TRBJ2-5|TRBV21-1
ASSAGLPSTPQETQY
>TRBJ2-1|TRBV29-1
SVSFGGSYNEQF
>TRBJ2-7|TRBV19
ASNTGGVNYEQY
>TRBJ2-1|TRBV25-1
ASRGGGSGRYNEQF
>TRBJ1-2|TRBV19
ASTQTRSNYGYT
>TRBJ1-1|TRBV10-1
ASRTGRITEAF
>TRBJ1-1|TRBV18
ASSRYDSRQGNTEAF
>TRBJ2-1|TRBV7-9
ASSSLAGGLNEQF
>TRBJ2-3|TRBV9
ASSAGRAGDGTDTQY
>TRBJ2-1|TRBV21-1
ASTGQGPYNEQF
>TRBJ2-7|TRBV6-1
ASSLLAEVYEQY
>TRBJ1-1|TRBV29-1
SVEARGPGTGRTEAF
>TRBJ1-5|TRBV5-6
ASSLRGTGAYNQSQH
>TRBJ2-5|TRBV11-3
ASSEGLAWETQY
>TRBJ2-5|TRBV7-3
ASSQGLAVQETQY
>TRBJ2-7|TRBV6-6
ASSYSGTYYEQY
>TRBJ1-1|TRBV6-5
ASSYSTVPLSAF
>TRBJ1-2|TRBV30
AWSQGQGWYGYT
>TRBJ2-2|TRBV18
ASSPSSGGNTGELF
>TRBJ1-1|TRBV6-1
ASRKGQGNTEAF
>TRBJ2-2|TRBV5-6
ASSPPGWGPTPAGELF
>TRBJ2-3|TRBV5-4
ASTRTGGARTDTQY
>TRBJ2-3|TRBV11-3
ASGQGTGENTQY
>TRBJ2-5|TRBV11-2
ASSLVSLATETQY
>TRBJ1-1|TRBV5-4
ASSLQGDMNTEAF
>TRBJ2-7|TRBV7-2
ASSAVATVSCEQY
>TRBJ1-5|TRBV30
AWSVGGPSNQPQH
>TRBJ1-6|TRBV11-2
ASSSDGGNSPLH
>TRBJ2-4|TRBV4-1
ASSQGPGVAKNIQY
>TRBJ2-1|TRBV23-1
ASSHPGGLSAYNEQF
>TRBJ1-2|TRBV6-6
ASSYGPLIYGYT
>TRBJ1-5|TRBV27
ASSFRGPGGWEPQH
>TRBJ1-5|TRBV5-1
ASREGGLSNQPQH
>TRBJ1-5|TRBV5-5
ASSPHRGSNQPQH
>TRBJ2-2|TRBV15
ATSQGQVNTGELF
>TRBJ2-6|TRBV6-1
ASNGGLSGANVLT
>TRBJ2-3|TRBV7-3
ASSFRQGGTDTQY